These T cell receptor beta chains were read from a single sample in a study of shared clonotypes between healthy human individuals. The assay was immunoSEQ multiplex PCR, and TCRdb's table has in-frame clones only and misses some. This table holds around 980,000 clones, more than 75% found once. The specimen sequenced was memory CD4+ T cells from PBMCs. These receptors were collected from a man younger than 35 in good health. Some clones in this sample may be carry-over from other donors' samples. Both conserved end residues are part of each CDR3. D genes are given only for firm matches. A clone size is listed for some rows: how often the clone was seen (once, few, many), or a class if it is expanded.

cdr3_length | clone_size | j_call | v_call | d_call | cdr3_aa | cdr3_nt
18 | . | TRBJ1-2 | TRBV28 | . | CASSLGSGTGTSELGYTF | TGTGCCAGCAGTTTAGGTTCGGGAACCGGGACATCGGAGCTCGGCTACACCTTC
20 | . | TRBJ2-2 | TRBV5-4 | TRBD2 | CASSPSPPGRSGSNTGELFF | TGTGCCAGCAGCCCTAGTCCCCCGGGTCGTAGCGGGTCGAACACCGGGGAGCTGTTTTTT
15 | few | TRBJ1-4 | TRBV4-1 | TRBD1 | CASSPTGGFNEKLFF | TGCGCCAGCAGCCCAACAGGGGGTTTTAATGAAAAACTGTTTTTT
16 | . | TRBJ2-3 | TRBV6-6 | . | CASSYSIGMDTDTQYF | TGTGCCAGCAGTTACTCGATAGGTATGGACACAGATACGCAGTATTTT
15 | . | TRBJ2-7 | TRBV6-5 | . | CASSAPGSGSYEQYF | TGTGCCAGCAGTGCCCCTGGGAGTGGCTCCTACGAGCAGTACTTC
15 | . | TRBJ2-7 | TRBV5-4 | TRBD2 | CASSFAGTSPREQYF | TGTGCCAGCAGCTTCGCAGGGACTAGCCCTCGGGAGCAGTACTTC
15 | . | TRBJ2-3 | TRBV10-3 | TRBD2 | CAISKLAGGPDTQYF | TGTGCCATCAGTAAACTAGCGGGAGGGCCAGATACGCAGTATTTT
14 | . | TRBJ1-3 | TRBV28 | . | CASSTTGDGNTIYF | TGTGCCAGCAGTACTACAGGAGACGGAAACACCATATATTTT
13 | . | TRBJ2-1 | TRBV5-4 | . | CASCRGSGDEQFF | TGTGCCAGCTGTAGGGGTTCTGGGGACGAGCAGTTCTTC
16 | few | TRBJ2-7 | TRBV19 | TRBD2 | CASSIDHPGEGYEQYF | TGTGCCAGTAGTATAGATCATCCCGGGGAGGGCTACGAGCAGTACTTC
15 | . | TRBJ2-2 | TRBV5-1 | . | CASSQQGGYTGELFF | TGCGCCAGCAGCCAGCAGGGCGGCTACACCGGGGAGCTGTTTTTT
12 | . | TRBJ1-1 | TRBV6-6 | . | CASMGGGTEAFF | TGTGCCAGCATGGGTGGGGGGACTGAAGCTTTCTTT
15 | few | TRBJ2-3 | TRBV30 | TRBD2 | CAWTGTSGNTDTQYF | TGTGCCTGGACTGGGACTAGCGGAAACACAGATACGCAGTATTTT
13 | . | TRBJ1-1 | TRBV29-1 | . | CSVAQGLNTEAFF | TGCAGCGTTGCCCAGGGACTGAACACTGAAGCTTTCTTT
20 | . | TRBJ2-3 | TRBV7-3 | TRBD2 | CASSRRGLAGGRTRADTQYF | TGTGCCAGCAGCCGGAGGGGACTAGCGGGAGGTCGAACTCGGGCAGATACGCAGTATTTT
15 | few | TRBJ2-5 | TRBV5-1 | TRBD2 | CASSKIAGARETQYF | TGCGCCAGCAGCAAAATAGCGGGAGCGAGAGAGACCCAGTACTTC
15 | . | TRBJ1-3 | TRBV5-1 | TRBD1 | CASTPGQTSGNTIYF | TGCGCCAGCACTCCGGGACAGACCTCCGGAAACACCATATATTTT
13 | . | TRBJ2-3 | TRBV11-3 | TRBD2 | CASSFSGSDTQYF | TGTGCCAGCAGCTTTAGCGGGAGCGATACGCAGTATTTT
14 | . | TRBJ2-7 | TRBV10-1 | TRBD2 | CASSENSGSTEQYF | TGCGCCAGCAGTGAGAATAGCGGGAGTACCGAGCAGTACTTC
14 | once | TRBJ2-7 | TRBV25-1 | TRBD1 | CASSDRDRFYEQYF | TGTGCCAGCAGTGATCGGGACAGATTCTACGAGCAGTACTTC
15 | . | TRBJ1-5 | TRBV5-1 | . | CASSLVPYSNQPQHF | TGCGCCAGCAGCTTGGTACCTTATAGCAATCAGCCCCAGCATTTT
16 | . | TRBJ1-1 | TRBV5-4 | . | CASSPGGGLLGTEAFF | TGTGCCAGCAGCCCCGGGGGGGGACTCCTCGGCACTGAAGCTTTCTTT
16 | once | TRBJ1-5 | TRBV15 | . | CATSRPDRWGNQPQHF | TGTGCCACCAGCAGACCTGACAGGTGGGGGAATCAGCCCCAGCATTTT
13 | . | TRBJ1-5 | TRBV28 | . | CASSLQINQPQHF | TGTGCCAGCAGTTTACAGATCAATCAGCCCCAGCATTTT
15 | once | TRBJ1-2 | TRBV9 | TRBD1 | CASSPGTADNYGYTF | TGTGCCAGCAGCCCCGGGACAGCCGATAACTATGGCTACACCTTC
15 | . | TRBJ2-2 | TRBV27 | TRBD1 | CASSRTGSLTGELFF | TGTGCCAGCAGTCGGACAGGGTCGTTGACCGGGGAGCTGTTTTTT
11 | . | TRBJ2-7 | TRBV2 | . | CASTDSYEQYF | TGTGCCAGCACCGACAGTTACGAGCAGTACTTC
16 | . | TRBJ2-1 | TRBV6-5 | TRBD2 | CASSYLRTSGSNEQFF | TGTGCCAGCAGTTACCTCCGGACTAGCGGGAGTAATGAGCAGTTCTTC
14 | . | TRBJ2-7 | TRBV4-2 | . | CASSQLSGLYEQYF | TGTGCCAGCAGCCAATTAAGCGGCCTATACGAGCAGTACTTC
13 | . | TRBJ1-1 | TRBV7-2 | . | CASSLLQNTEAFF | TGTGCCAGCAGCTTATTACAGAACACTGAAGCTTTCTTT
13 | . | TRBJ1-2 | TRBV30 | . | CAWSVLGVGGYTF | TGTGCCTGGAGTGTACTGGGGGTAGGAGGCTACACCTTC
16 | few | TRBJ2-5 | TRBV28 | . | CASSLGAGRRRETQYF | TGTGCCAGCAGTTTAGGGGCAGGGAGAAGGCGAGAGACCCAGTACTTC
11 | . | TRBJ1-4 | TRBV29-1 | . | CSVRLNEKLFF | TGCAGCGTTAGGTTGAATGAAAAACTGTTTTTT
17 | . | TRBJ1-1 | TRBV18 | TRBD1 | CASSPPGTVAKNTEAFF | TGTGCCAGCTCACCACCGGGGACAGTGGCGAAGAACACTGAAGCTTTCTTT
14 | . | TRBJ2-1 | TRBV4-1 | . | CASSHPPRGNEQFF | TGCGCCAGCAGCCACCCTCCCCGGGGCAATGAGCAGTTCTTC
16 | . | TRBJ1-3 | TRBV28 | . | CASRGGGKISGNTIYF | TGTGCCAGCAGGGGGGGAGGGAAAATCTCTGGAAACACCATATATTTT
17 | once | TRBJ1-5 | TRBV28 | TRBD1 | CASSLNQGAAFNQPQHF | TGTGCCAGCAGCCTTAATCAGGGGGCCGCTTTCAATCAGCCCCAGCATTTT
14 | once | TRBJ1-1 | TRBV6-5 | . | CASTTTGQNTEAFF | TGTGCCAGCACTACAACAGGGCAGAACACTGAAGCTTTCTTT
16 | few | TRBJ2-1 | TRBV29-1 | . | CSVEFMVTSSYNEQFF | TGCAGCGTTGAATTCATGGTGACAAGCTCCTACAATGAGCAGTTCTTC
16 | . | TRBJ2-5 | TRBV5-1 | . | CASSYRPGTYQETQYF | TGCGCCAGCAGCTACCGACCCGGGACGTACCAAGAGACCCAGTACTTC
18 | . | TRBJ2-2 | TRBV27 | TRBD2 | CASSPGLAGGEFTGELFF | TGTGCCAGCAGTCCGGGACTAGCGGGAGGGGAGTTCACCGGGGAGCTGTTTTTT
15 | few | TRBJ2-2 | TRBV28 | TRBD2 | CASSPLAGAHGELFF | TGTGCCAGCAGCCCCCTAGCGGGAGCTCACGGGGAGCTGTTTTTT
13 | once | TRBJ1-3 | TRBV28 | . | CASVNPGGNTIYF | TGTGCCAGCGTCAACCCGGGTGGAAACACCATATATTTT
17 | . | TRBJ2-7 | TRBV5-6 | TRBD2 | CASSFGVTSASSYEQYF | TGTGCCAGCAGCTTTGGGGTGACTAGCGCGAGCTCCTACGAGCAGTACTTC
15 | once | TRBJ2-1 | TRBV7-3 | TRBD1 | CASSVQGANYNEQFF | TGTGCCAGCAGCGTACAGGGGGCGAACTACAATGAGCAGTTCTTC
16 | . | TRBJ2-5 | TRBV5-4 | . | CASSLGSGERKETQYF | TGTGCCAGCAGTTTGGGGTCGGGGGAGAGAAAAGAGACCCAGTACTTC
16 | many | TRBJ1-3 | TRBV30 | . | CAWGWGSGTTGNTIYF | TGTGCCTGGGGGTGGGGGTCAGGGACAACCGGAAACACCATATATTTT
14 | few | TRBJ2-5 | TRBV7-9 | . | CASTKGGSSETQYF | TGTGCCAGCACCAAAGGGGGGTCTTCTGAGACCCAGTACTTC
13 | . | TRBJ1-2 | TRBV30 | TRBD1 | CAWWTGANYGYTF | TGTGCCTGGTGGACAGGGGCTAACTATGGCTACACCTTC
13 | . | TRBJ2-1 | TRBV5-1 | . | CASSFGLTDGYFF | TGCGCCAGCAGCTTCGGGCTTACGGACGGATACTTCTTC
13 | . | TRBJ2-4 | TRBV5-4 | . | CASSLEGMDIQYF | TGTGCCAGCAGCTTGGAGGGCATGGACATTCAGTACTTC
13 | . | TRBJ1-4 | TRBV13 | TRBD1 | CASSLDRDEKLFF | TGTGCCAGCAGCTTGGACAGGGATGAAAAACTGTTTTTT
14 | few | TRBJ1-1 | TRBV5-1 | . | CASSGGPENTEAFF | TGCGCCAGCAGCGGGGGACCGGAGAACACTGAAGCTTTCTTT
14 | . | TRBJ1-1 | TRBV6-5 | . | CASSYSMMNTEAFF | TGTGCCAGCAGTTACTCGATGATGAACACTGAAGCTTTCTTT
16 | . | TRBJ2-7 | TRBV29-1 | TRBD2 | CSVGPRLAGVKGEQYF | TGCAGCGTTGGCCCTCGACTAGCGGGAGTCAAGGGCGAGCAGTACTTC